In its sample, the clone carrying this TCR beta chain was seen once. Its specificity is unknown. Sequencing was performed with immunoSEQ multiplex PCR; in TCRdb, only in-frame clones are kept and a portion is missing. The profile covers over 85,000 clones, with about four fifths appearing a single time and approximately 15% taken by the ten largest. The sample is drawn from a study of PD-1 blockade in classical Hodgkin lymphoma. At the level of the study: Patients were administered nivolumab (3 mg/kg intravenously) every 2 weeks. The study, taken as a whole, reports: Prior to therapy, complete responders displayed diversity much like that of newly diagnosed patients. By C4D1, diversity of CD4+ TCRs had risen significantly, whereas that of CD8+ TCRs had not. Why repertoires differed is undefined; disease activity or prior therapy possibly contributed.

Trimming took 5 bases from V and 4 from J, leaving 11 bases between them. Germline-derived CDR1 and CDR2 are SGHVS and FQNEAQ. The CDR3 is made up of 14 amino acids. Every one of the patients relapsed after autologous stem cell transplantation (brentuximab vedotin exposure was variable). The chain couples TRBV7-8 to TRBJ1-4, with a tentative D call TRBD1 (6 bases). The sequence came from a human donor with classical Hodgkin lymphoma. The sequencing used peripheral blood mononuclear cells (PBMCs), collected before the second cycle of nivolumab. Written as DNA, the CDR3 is TGTGCCAGCAGCCAGGGGAGCCTTAATGAAAAACTGTTTTTT. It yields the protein CASSQGSLNEKLFF.